What follows are 22 T cell receptor beta chains derived from one specimen sequenced in a study of T cell clonality in common variable immunodeficiency. TCRdb's table, derived via immunoSEQ multiplex PCR, lists solely in-frame clones and lacks some. The sample has tens of thousands of clones, none seen only once. Sequenced: peripheral blood mononuclear cells. The source of these receptors is a person aged 18-70 years in good health.

This clone was counted ten times or more. The read gets to within 3 residues of the CDR3 end, and the germline J gene fills in the rest. The chain carries TRBV2 and TRBJ2-3, with TRBD2 identical over 9 bases. The V gene's germline CDR1 is SNHLY and CDR2 FYNNEI. The CDR3 is 17 residues long. With 1 base clipped from V and 0 bases from J, the junction kept 5 bases outside the gene matches. The covered CDR3 bases are TGTGCCAGCAGTGAAGGGGTTAGCGGGGGAAGCACAGATACG. Translation gives CASSEGVSGGSTDT. The entire CDR3 protein reads CASSEGVSGGSTDTQYF.

Many counts were recorded for this clone. The read is 3 residues too short to cover the CDR3 end, so that end is filled in from the germline J gene. The rearrangement uses TRBV19 and TRBJ2-3; D not certain. CDR3 length: 13 amino acids. CDR1 LNHDA and CDR2 SQIVND come from the germline V gene (reference sequence). V lost 3 bases and J 6 bases, leaving 10 bases between the germline ends. Incomplete CDR3 DNA: TGTGCCAGTAGTATCGGTTCTTCGGATACG. Protein sequence: CASSIGSSDT. The whole CDR3 region reads CASSIGSSDTQYF.

This clone was recorded many times. The read comes to an end 3 residues before the CDR3 does, leaving the germline J gene to fill in the end. The chain has TRBV7-3 and TRBJ2-2, with 7 bases aligning to TRBD2. This CDR3 comprises 16 residues. The germline gives CDR1 SGHTA, CDR2 FQGTGA. With 5 bases clipped from V and 3 bases from J, the junction kept 9 bases outside the gene matches. This CDR3 reads CASSATSVSDTGELFF. The CDR3 bases that were read are TGTGCCAGCAGCGCCACTAGCGTATCGGACACCGGGGAG.

This clone was counted many times. The read ends 3 residues before the CDR3 terminus; that terminus is restored from the germline J gene. This chain connects TRBV5-4 to TRBJ1-1, with 9 nucleotides matching TRBD1. The CDR3 totals 13 residues. Germline-derived CDR1 and CDR2 are SGHNT and YYREEE (reference sequence). Trimming at V came to 6 bases and at J to 6 bases, leaving 6 bases not matched to a gene. The CDR3 bases that were read are TGTGCCAGCACCCGGGACAGGGACGCTGAA. Its translation: CASTRDRDAE. The complete CDR3 protein is CASTRDRDAEAFF. Complete variable domain (other parts from reference TRBV5-4 and TRBJ1-1): ETGVTQSPTHLIKTRGQQVTLRCSSQSGHNTVSWYQQALGQGPQFIFQYYREEENGRGNFPPRFSGLQFPNYSSELNVNALELDDSALYLCASTRDRDAEAFFGQGTRLTVV.

This clone was picked up many times. The read stops 3 residues short of the end of the CDR3; the missing end is completed from the germline J gene. The genes are TRBV7-3 and TRBJ2-1, with a tentative D call TRBD1 (5 bases). Germline CDR1 SGHTA, CDR2 FQGTGA. The V and J ends lost 2 bases and 8 bases respectively, with 10 bases between them. The CDR3 contains 13 residues. The CDR3 DNA, read in part, is TGTGCCAGCAGCTTAGACATCAGGGATGAG. Translation gives CASSLDIRDE. The complete CDR3 protein is CASSLDIRDEQFF.

This clone was observed at least ten times. The sequence runs out 3 residues before the end of the CDR3; the remainder is reconstructed from the germline J gene. The chain has TRBV12-5 and TRBJ2-3, with D uncertain. Germline assignment: CDR1 LGHNT and CDR2 FRNRAP. Trimming shortened V by 5 bases and J by 2 bases, and 5 bases separated the two germline ends. CDR3 size: 12 residues. The covered CDR3 bases are TGTGCTAGTGGTCCGTACACAGATACG. Translation: CASGPYTDT. The full CDR3 protein reads CASGPYTDTQYF.

This clone was counted at least ten times. The read finishes 3 residues shy of the CDR3 end, and the germline J gene is used to complete it. The chain joins TRBV20-1 to TRBJ2-3; 11 positions agree with TRBD2. Germline V lookup: CDR1 DFQATT, CDR2 SNEGSKA (reference sequence). CDR3 size: 17 residues. The V segment lost 4 bases and the J segment 0 bases; nucleotides outside the gene matches: 9. CDR3 amino acids: CSATGTSGHSSTDTQYF. The CDR3 bases that were read are TGCAGTGCTACTGGGACTAGCGGACACAGTAGCACAGATACG.

This clone was found many times. From the germline J gene comes the end of the CDR3, since the read stops 3 residues before it. The chain links TRBV20-1 to TRBJ1-6; D may be TRBD1 (6 bases). This CDR3 spans 15 amino acids. The V and J ends lost 3 bases and 6 bases respectively, with 15 bases between them. Germline assignment: CDR1 DFQATT and CDR2 SNEGSKA (reference sequence). CDR3 DNA, as far as it was read: TGCAGTGCTAGGGGGGCCGGTACTAGTAATTCACCC. Its protein is CSARGAGTSNSP. The entire CDR3 reads CSARGAGTSNSPLHF.

This clone came up many times. The read ends 3 residues shy of where the CDR3 ends; the end is completed using the germline J gene. The chain has TRBV19 and TRBJ2-1, with 9 bases matching TRBD2. The CDR3 covers 14 residues. With V trimmed by 5 bases and J by 4 bases, 3 bases remained unmatched. Germline assignment: CDR1 LNHDA and CDR2 SQIVND (reference sequence). Incomplete CDR3 DNA: TGTGCCAGTAGTCCCCTAGCGGGGTACAATGAG. Its protein is CASSPLAGYNE. In full, the CDR3 reads CASSPLAGYNEQFF.

This clone was counted many times. The CDR3 goes on 3 residues after the read ends, and that part is filled in from the germline J gene. The rearrangement links TRBV2 to TRBJ2-3, with 8 bases that match TRBD2. Germline V gene data show CDR1 as SNHLY and CDR2 as FYNNEI. V gave up 7 bases and J gave up 0 bases; unmatched junction bases: 9. This CDR3 spans 16 amino acids. CDR3 region: CASIKYGGASTDTQYF. The part of the CDR3 DNA that was read is TGTGCCAGCATAAAGTACGGGGGGGCTAGCACAGATACG.

This clone showed up many times. The CDR3 goes on 3 residues after the read ends, and that part is filled in from the germline J gene. The genes are TRBV6-2 or TRBV6-3 and TRBJ2-2; 12 nucleotides align to TRBD2. After removal of 6 bases from V and 1 base from J, the junction contained 3 bases not matched to a gene. There are 16 residues in the CDR3. Germline assignment: CDR1 MNHEY and CDR2 SVGEGT. The CDR3: CASSLAGGKNTGELFF. The CDR3 bases that were read are TGTGCCAGCAGCCTAGCGGGGGGGAAGAACACCGGGGAG.

Many counts were recorded for this clone. The read is 3 residues too short to cover the CDR3 end, so that end is filled in from the germline J gene. This chain uses TRBV6-1 with TRBJ2-7; 8 bases are a match to TRBD1. J lost 5 bases, V lost 1 base, and 7 bases had no gene match. Per germline, CDR1 MNHNS and CDR2 SASEGT. The CDR3 consists of 15 residues. The chain's CDR3 is CASSEGTGILNEQYF. The part of the CDR3 DNA that was read is TGTGCCAGCAGTGAAGGGACAGGGATTCTCAACGAG.

This clone was counted at least ten times. The read ends 3 residues early relative to the CDR3; the germline J gene fills the gap. J is TRBJ2-5 and V is TRBV11-2, with a possible D match to TRBD2 (7 bases). V lost 5 bases to trimming and J lost 5 bases, with 18 bases between them. Germline-derived CDR1 and CDR2 are SGHAT and FQNNGV. The CDR3 contains 15 residues. The chain's CDR3 is CASSEGGDFYETQYF. The CDR3 bases that were read are TGTGCCAGCAGCGAAGGGGGGGACTTTTACGAGACC.

This clone was recorded at least ten times. The read falls 3 residues short of the CDR3 end, and the missing part is taken from the germline J gene. V is TRBV12-3 or TRBV12-4 and J is TRBJ2-7; the D gene is possibly TRBD2 (5 bases). This CDR3 contains 14 residues. V lost 1 base to trimming and J lost 3 bases, with 10 bases between them. This CDR3 is CASSLDSGFYEQYF. Incomplete CDR3 DNA: TGTGCCAGCAGTTTAGACAGCGGATTCTACGAG.

This clone was seen many times. Read coverage stops 3 residues before the CDR3 terminus; the germline J gene supplies the remainder. The V gene is TRBV7-6, the J gene TRBJ2-1, with 10 bases fitting TRBD2. Trimming at V came to 5 bases and at J to 7 bases, leaving 8 bases not matched to a gene. Germline V CDR1 and CDR2: SGHVS, FNYEAQ. The CDR3 sequence is 15 residues long. The sequenced part of the CDR3 DNA is TGTGCCAGCAGCCCTCAGCGGGGGGGACTGAATGAG. As protein: CASSPQRGGLNE. The complete CDR3 reads CASSPQRGGLNEQFF.

This clone was detected many times. The CDR3 end lies 3 residues beyond the end of the read and is filled in from the germline J gene. The V and J genes are TRBV20-1 and TRBJ2-1, with 9 bases that match TRBD2. This CDR3 has 15 amino acids. V was clipped by 3 bases and J by 7 bases; unmatched bases: 10. The germline V gene encodes CDR1 DFQATT and CDR2 SNEGSKA (reference sequence). The part of the CDR3 DNA that was read is TGCAGTGCTAGGGCCGCGGGAGGGCCTCGGAATGAG. Protein product: CSARAAGGPRNE. The CDR3, in full, reads CSARAAGGPRNEQFF.

This clone was observed many times. Read data end 3 residues before the CDR3 end; the end is taken from the germline J gene. V gene TRBV5-1 combines with J gene TRBJ2-6; the D gene is possibly TRBD1 (6 bases). Germline CDR1 reads SGHRS; CDR2 reads YFSETQ. Deletions cut 4 bases from V and 0 bases from J, with 14 bases between. This CDR3 comprises 17 residues. Incomplete CDR3 DNA: TGCGCCAGCAGCAAGGGACATCTGAACTCTGGGGCCAACGTC. Translation gives CASSKGHLNSGANV. The full CDR3 sequence reads CASSKGHLNSGANVLTF.

This clone was seen a few times. Read sequence stops 3 residues before the CDR3 end, and the germline J gene provides the missing end. The genes are TRBV18 and TRBJ2-7; 10 positions agree with TRBD2. Germline V gene data show CDR1 as KGHSH and CDR2 as LQKENI. The junction had 7 bases not matched to a gene; V was cut back by 6 bases and J by 5 bases. CDR3 length: 14 amino acids. CDR3 DNA, as far as it was read: TGTGCCAGCTCCCCCGGGACTAGCGTCCACGAG. The encoded protein is CASSPGTSVHE. The entire CDR3 protein is CASSPGTSVHEQYF.

This clone was counted ten times or more. The CDR3 is cut off 3 residues early in the read; its end comes from the germline J gene. The V and J genes are TRBV6-4 and TRBJ2-5; 15 bases map to TRBD2. The CDR3 runs 16 residues. The V gene's germline CDR1 is MRHNA and CDR2 SNTAGT. J lost 4 bases, V lost 6 bases, and 6 bases had no gene match. CDR3 sequence: CASSPGLAGGSETQYF. CDR3 DNA, as far as it was read: TGTGCCAGCAGCCCGGGACTAGCGGGGGGATCAGAGACC.

This clone was seen many times. The CDR3 is cut off 3 residues early in the read; its end comes from the germline J gene. V gene TRBV19 combines with J gene TRBJ2-7; tentatively, D is TRBD1 (5 bases). Germline V gene data show CDR1 as LNHDA and CDR2 as SQIVND (reference sequence). The ends were cut back, 3 bases at V and 5 bases at J, with 11 bases in the middle. There are 13 residues in the CDR3. The CDR3 sequence: CASSIRVWNEQYF. The sequenced CDR3 bases are TGTGCCAGTAGTATCAGGGTGTGGAACGAG.

This clone was recorded at least ten times. With the read ending 3 residues before the CDR3 end, the germline J gene is used to fill in that end. This chain joins TRBV7-8 and TRBJ1-2; perhaps TRBD1 as D (5 bases). The V end was cut by 5 bases, the J end by 4 bases, with 20 bases between. The CDR3 sequence is 16 residues long. CDR1 and CDR2 (germline): SGHVS, FQNEAQ. The CDR3 bases that were read are TGTGCCAGCAGCGGGAGCGGGACGGGGTCCTTCTATGGC. Translation gives CASSGSGTGSFYG. The whole CDR3 protein is CASSGSGTGSFYGYTF.

This clone was seen repeatedly, ten times or more. The sequenced part of the CDR3 DNA is TGTGCCAGCAGCTTAACCCCCACAGGGGACACTGAA. Its translation: CASSLTPTGDTE. Given in full, the CDR3 is CASSLTPTGDTEAFF. V and J are TRBV5-6 and TRBJ1-1, with TRBD1 identical over 7 bases. The read falls 3 residues short of the CDR3 end, and the missing part is taken from the germline J gene. Trimming at V came to 2 bases and at J to 3 bases, leaving 7 bases not matched to a gene. The germline CDR1 and CDR2 sequences are SGHDT and YYEEEE. CDR3 length: 15 residues. Variable domain in full (rest from reference TRBV5-6 and TRBJ1-1): DAGVTQSPTHLIKTRGQQVTLRCSPKSGHDTVSWYQQALGQGPQFIFQYYEEEERQRGNFPDRFSGHQFPNYSSELNVNALLLGDSALYLCASSLTPTGDTEAFFGQGTRLTVV.